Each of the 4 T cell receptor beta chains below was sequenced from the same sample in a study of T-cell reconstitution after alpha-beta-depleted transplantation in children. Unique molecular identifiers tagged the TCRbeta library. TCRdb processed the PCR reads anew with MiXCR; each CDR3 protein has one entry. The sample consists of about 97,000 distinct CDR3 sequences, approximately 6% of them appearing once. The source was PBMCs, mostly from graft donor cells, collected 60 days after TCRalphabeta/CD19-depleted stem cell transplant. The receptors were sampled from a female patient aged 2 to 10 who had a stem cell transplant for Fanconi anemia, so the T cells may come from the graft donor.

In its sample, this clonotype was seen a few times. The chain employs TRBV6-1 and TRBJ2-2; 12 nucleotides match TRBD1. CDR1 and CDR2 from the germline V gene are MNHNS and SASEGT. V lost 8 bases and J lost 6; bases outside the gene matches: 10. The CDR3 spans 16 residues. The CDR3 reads CASRFPGTGGSGELFF. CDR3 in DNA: TGTGCCAGCCGCTTTCCCGGGACAGGGGGCTCCGGGGAGCTGTTTTTT.

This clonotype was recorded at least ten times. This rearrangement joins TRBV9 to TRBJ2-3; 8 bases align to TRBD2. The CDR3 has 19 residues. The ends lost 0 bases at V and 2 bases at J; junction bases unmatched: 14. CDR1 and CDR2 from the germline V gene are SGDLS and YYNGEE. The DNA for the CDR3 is TGTGCCAGCAGCGTAGGACCGGGGGGGCCCATAGTCCTCACAGATACGCAGTATTTT. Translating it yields CASSVGPGGPIVLTDTQYF.

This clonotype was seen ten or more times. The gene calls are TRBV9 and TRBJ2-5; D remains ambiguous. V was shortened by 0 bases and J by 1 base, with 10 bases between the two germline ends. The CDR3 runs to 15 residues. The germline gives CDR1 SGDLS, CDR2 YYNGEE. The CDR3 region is CASSVDGYLQETQYF. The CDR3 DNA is TGTGCCAGCAGCGTAGACGGATACCTCCAAGAGACCCAGTACTTC.

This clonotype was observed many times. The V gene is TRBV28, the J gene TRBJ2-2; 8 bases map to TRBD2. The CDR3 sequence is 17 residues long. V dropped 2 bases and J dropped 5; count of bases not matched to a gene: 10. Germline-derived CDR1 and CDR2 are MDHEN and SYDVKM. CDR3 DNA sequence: TGTGCCAGCAGTTTAGCAATGACTAGCGACGCTACCGGGGAGCTGTTTTTT. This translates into CASSLAMTSDATGELFF.